Below, 22 T cell receptor beta chains from the same sample are listed, as sequenced in a study of T cells in Graves' hyperthyroidism and ophthalmopathy. Amplified TCR beta CDR3 regions derived from RNA transcripts. First-round RT-PCR of the TCR CDR3 relied on the HTBI primer set. TCRdb reprocessed the multiplex PCR reads via MiXCR and lists one record per CDR3 protein. In the table there are about 590,000 distinct CDR3 sequences, 15% to 19% of which are singletons. Sequencing used blood. These receptors all stem from a woman aged 25 to 39 with Graves' hyperthyroidism.

This clonotype was found many times. The rearrangement links TRBV18 to TRBJ2-1; 12 bases line up with TRBD1. This CDR3 spans 16 amino acids. Per the germline V gene, CDR1 is KGHSH and CDR2 is LQKENI. V trimming: 0 bases; J trimming: 9 bases; junction bases outside the gene matches: 6. The chain's CDR3 is CASSPPGTGGLSEQFF. CDR3 bases: TGTGCCAGCTCACCACCGGGGACAGGGGGCCTCAGTGAGCAGTTCTTC.

This clonotype has a count of ten or more. The chain carries TRBV5-1 and TRBJ1-1; D unresolved. CDR3 length equals 16 residues. Trimming removed 4 bases from V and 4 bases from J, with 20 bases in between. The V gene's germline CDR1 is SGHRS and CDR2 YFSETQ. The CDR3 coding sequence is TGCGCCAGCAGCCCTAGCCTCGGTTTGAGTGCCACTGAAGCTTTCTTT. This gives the protein CASSPSLGLSATEAFF.

The chain combines TRBV19 with TRBJ1-5; tentative D call: TRBD1 (5 bases). Per germline, CDR1 LNHDA and CDR2 SQIVND (reference sequence). V gave up 7 bases and J gave up 0 bases, with 13 bases separating them. The CDR3 is 15 amino acids. DNA of the CDR3: TGTGCCAGTAACGCTGACAGAAATAGCAATCAGCCCCAGCATTTT. It codes for CASNADRNSNQPQHF.

The chain joins TRBV11-3 to TRBJ2-2, with D perhaps matching TRBD1 or TRBD2 (5 bases each). V gave up 4 bases and J gave up 0 bases, with 9 bases separating them. Per germline, CDR1 SGHNT and CDR2 YENEEA. This CDR3 is built from 15 residues. CDR3 amino acids: CASSSLGPNTGELFF. CDR3 DNA sequence: TGTGCCAGCAGCTCCTTGGGACCGAACACCGGGGAGCTGTTTTTT.

This clonotype came up many times. This chain's CDR3 is CSAEDGEGRYEQYF. In DNA form, the CDR3 reads TGCAGTGCTGAGGACGGGGAGGGCAGGTACGAGCAGTACTTC. V is TRBV20-1 and J is TRBJ2-7; TRBD2 matches at 7 bases. The CDR3 contains 14 residues. CDR1 is DFQATT, CDR2 SNEGSKA, per germline (reference sequence). Germline trimming cut 5 bases from V and 4 bases from J; bases unmatched to any gene: 11.

This clonotype was detected a few times. The V and J genes are TRBV20-1 and TRBJ1-1; weak D call: TRBD1 (6 bases). Germline CDR1 and CDR2: DFQATT and SNEGSKA (reference sequence). V shed 7 bases and J shed 1 base, with 13 bases lying between them. The CDR3 length is 13 residues. CDR3: CSVAGASNTEAFF. DNA for the CDR3: TGCAGTGTCGCAGGGGCTTCGAACACTGAAGCTTTCTTT.

On this clonotype itself: With a much larger clone just one base away, this may be a read error. The chain joins TRBV10-3 to TRBJ2-3; 12 bases map to TRBD2. CDR1 is ENHRY, CDR2 SYGVKD, per germline. The CDR3 contains 17 residues. CDR3 sequence: CAISEYLAGGLSDAQYF. CDR3 sequence (DNA): TGTGCCATCAGTGAATACCTAGCGGGAGGGCTATCAGATGCGCAGTATTTT.

V gene TRBV9 combines with J gene TRBJ2-1, with TRBD2 matching 9 bases. Trimming removed 0 bases from V and 5 bases from J; junction bases left unmatched: 3. Germline loops: CDR1 SGDLS, CDR2 YYNGEE. This CDR3 has 15 residues. The CDR3: CASSVGSSGNNEQFF. CDR3 nucleotides: TGTGCCAGCAGCGTAGGATCTAGCGGGAACAATGAGCAGTTCTTC.

The chain employs TRBV28 and TRBJ2-3; weak D call: TRBD2 (5 bases). Trimming left V 5 bases short and J 4 bases short, with 22 bases between. Germline CDR1 and CDR2: MDHEN and SYDVKM. This CDR3 is built from 17 residues. Here the CDR3 DNA reads TGTGCCAGCAGTCCCGGACTCCGGACGGCAGGCGCAGATACGCAGTATTTT. Translation gives CASSPGLRTAGADTQYF.

This clonotype was detected many times. CDR3 DNA: TGTGCCAGCAGTCCCTACAGGGGTCTTGCCTACGAGCAGTACTTC. Translating it yields CASSPYRGLAYEQYF. The chain combines TRBV27 with TRBJ2-7, with 7 bases identical to TRBD1. The CDR3 is 15 residues long. Germline values: CDR1 MNHEY, CDR2 SMNVEV (reference sequence). The junction had 9 bases not matched to a gene; V was cut back by 5 bases and J by 2 bases.

This chain connects TRBV10-3 to TRBJ1-2; the match to TRBD1 covers 8 bases. Trimming at V came to 6 bases and at J to 3 bases, leaving 6 bases not matched to a gene. Germline CDR1 ENHRY, CDR2 SYGVKD. The CDR3 is made up of 14 amino acids. The CDR3 loop reads CAIRTGGDYYGYTF. The CDR3 DNA reads TGTGCCATCAGAACAGGGGGAGATTACTATGGCTACACCTTC.

In this sample, this clonotype turned up many times. V is TRBV6-2 or TRBV6-3 and J is TRBJ1-2; D is uncertain. Trimming took off 4 bases at V and 0 bases at J, with 9 bases between the two ends. There are 14 residues in the CDR3. Germline V gene data show CDR1 as MNHEY and CDR2 as SVGEGT. The CDR3 is CASSFHSTNYGYTF. CDR3 DNA sequence: TGTGCCAGCAGTTTTCACAGCACTAACTATGGCTACACCTTC.

This clonotype was observed at least ten times. The chain employs TRBV4-3 and TRBJ2-7, with 8 bases lining up with TRBD2. CDR3 length equals 15 residues. V trimming: 0 bases; J trimming: 3 bases; junction bases outside the gene matches: 4. Germline V lookup: CDR1 LGHNA, CDR2 YSLEER. The CDR3 DNA sequence: TGCGCCAGCAGCCAAGATCGGGCGGGAGGCTACGAGCAGTACTTC. Translating it yields CASSQDRAGGYEQYF.

This clonotype appeared a few times. The genes are TRBV12-3 or TRBV12-4 and TRBJ1-4; tentative D call: TRBD1 (5 bases). CDR3 length equals 13 residues. Trimming removed 8 bases at V and 6 bases at J, with 13 bases between. CDR3 nucleotides: TGTGCCAGCGGGGGGAGGCCGGATGAAAAACTGTTTTTT. Protein product: CASGGRPDEKLFF.

V gene TRBV10-3 combines with J gene TRBJ2-3, with 7 bases matching TRBD2. Germline-derived CDR1 and CDR2 are ENHRY and SYGVKD. This CDR3 spans 17 amino acids. V gave up 2 bases and J gave up 2 bases; unmatched junction bases: 10. The CDR3 sequence: CAISEPGGGLTTDTQYF. In DNA, the CDR3 is TGTGCCATCAGTGAGCCGGGGGGAGGACTTACCACAGATACGCAGTATTTT.

For this clonotype: Just one base apart from a much larger clone, this may be a read error. J is TRBJ1-2 and V is TRBV7-2; 8 positions agree with TRBD1. With 4 bases clipped from V and 1 base from J, the junction kept 11 bases outside the gene matches. The germline V gene has CDR1 SGHTA and CDR2 FQGNSA. The CDR3 runs 17 residues. The CDR3 spells CASSSYRGGSVNYGYTF. The CDR3 DNA follows: TGTGCCAGCAGCTCATACAGGGGGGGCTCTGTTAACTATGGCTACACCTTC.

This clonotype was seen many times. This chain joins TRBV20-1 and TRBJ2-7; 12 bases are shared with TRBD2. V lost 4 bases and J lost 4; bases outside the gene matches: 2. This CDR3 comprises 13 residues. CDR1 and CDR2 (germline): DFQATT, SNEGSKA (reference sequence). The CDR3 DNA sequence: TGCAGTGCTAAAGGGACTAGCGGGTACGAGCAGTACTTC. This translates into CSAKGTSGYEQYF.

This clonotype was seen at least ten times. The chain has TRBV20-1 and TRBJ2-1, with D unclear. The germline gives CDR1 DFQATT, CDR2 SNEGSKA (reference sequence). The CDR3 is 16 amino acids. Trimming stripped 1 base from V and 1 base from J, with 14 bases between. The CDR3 loop is CSARAGPPTSYNEQFF. The CDR3 DNA follows: TGCAGTGCTAGAGCGGGTCCACCGACGTCCTACAATGAGCAGTTCTTC.

This clonotype was observed many times. The chain uses TRBV30 and TRBJ2-7, with D maybe TRBD2 (5 bases). The V end was cut by 5 bases, the J end by 8 bases, with 13 bases between. Germline CDR1 is GTSNPN and CDR2 is SVGIG (reference sequence). This CDR3 has 11 residues. The CDR3 reads CAWGRQDQQYF. The CDR3 coding sequence is TGTGCCTGGGGGAGACAAGACCAGCAGTACTTC.

This clonotype was recorded many times. This chain uses TRBV5-1 with TRBJ2-1; D is perhaps TRBD1 (5 bases). Trimming shortened V by 4 bases and J by 5 bases, and 13 bases separated the two germline ends. The CDR3 length is 14 residues. Germline loops: CDR1 SGHRS, CDR2 YFSETQ. The DNA for the CDR3 is TGCGCCAGCAGCCGGACAAGAATAGACAATGAGCAGTTCTTC. It translates to CASSRTRIDNEQFF.

The rearrangement joins TRBV15 to TRBJ2-2; D is unresolved. V lost 1 base to trimming and J lost 2 bases, with 5 bases between them. Germline V gene lookup returns CDR1 LNHNV and CDR2 YYDKDF (reference sequence). CDR3 length: 14 amino acids. CDR3 sequence reads: CATSRGSNTGELFF. The CDR3 nucleotides read TGTGCCACCAGCAGAGGCTCCAACACCGGGGAGCTGTTTTTT.

The rearrangement joins TRBV6-1 to TRBJ2-6, with D possibly matching TRBD1 (5 bases). Germline V lookup: CDR1 MNHNS, CDR2 SASEGT. V was shortened by 5 bases and J by 4 bases, with 12 bases between the two germline ends. This CDR3 has 15 amino acids. The CDR3 coding sequence is TGTGCCAGCAGTTACAGGATTCAGGGGGCCAACGTCCTGACTTTC. It specifies CASSYRIQGANVLTF.